One sample yielded the 4 T cell receptor beta chains listed below, sequenced in a study of tumor-infiltrating lymphocytes in oesophageal squamous cell carcinoma. MiXCR, run by TCRdb on the PCR reads, gives a single entry per CDR3 protein. The sample lists approximately 12,000 distinct CDR3 sequences, approximately 50% occurring once. Sequencing was carried out using esophageal tumor tissue. These receptors all come from a male donor with esophageal squamous cell carcinoma.

The gene calls are TRBV11-2 and TRBJ2-4; D possibly matches TRBD1 or TRBD2 (6 bases each). The J call is uncertain, as TRBJ2-5 better fits the DNA end. The V gene's germline CDR1 is SGHAT and CDR2 FQNNGV. This CDR3 comprises 15 residues. CDR3 protein: CASSRDSITGETQYF. CDR3 bases: TGTGCCAGCAGCCGGGACTCAATCACAGGGGAGACCCAGTACTTC.

The chain combines TRBV6-6 with TRBJ2-3; TRBD2 agrees at 13 bases. The length of the CDR3 is 19 residues. Per germline, CDR1 MNHNY and CDR2 SVGAGI (reference sequence). V trimming: 6 bases; J trimming: 0 bases; junction bases outside the gene matches: 12. The CDR3: CASRPQRLAGGLSTDTQYF. The CDR3 coding sequence is TGTGCCAGCAGACCCCAGCGACTAGCGGGGGGCCTTAGCACAGATACGCAGTATTTT.

The gene calls are TRBV5-3 and TRBJ2-3; no definite D call. Gene TRBJ2-1 matches the end of the DNA better, so the J call may be wrong. TRBV5-3 is annotated as an ORF whose role is uncertain. The length of the CDR3 is 11 residues. As DNA, the CDR3 is TGTGCCAGCTTGGACTACAATGAGCAGTTCTTC. Protein sequence: CASLDYNEQFF.

The rearrangement uses TRBV10-3 and TRBJ2-3; D gene unclear. This CDR3 comprises 12 residues. In germline, CDR1 is ENHRY, CDR2 SYGVKD. Between the trimmed V and J ends, which lost 5 bases and 5 bases, there was a span of 8 bases. The CDR3 is CAISPGGDTQYF. Written as DNA, the CDR3 is TGTGCCATCAGTCCCGGTGGAGATACGCAGTATTTT.